A selection of T cell receptor beta chains follows, all from one sample in a study of CD8 T cells in ankylosing spondylitis. TCRdb recomputed calls from the 5' RACE reads with MiXCR, one row per CDR3 protein. The sample includes 250,000 to 300,000 distinct CDR3 sequences, over 15% of them seen just once. The source material was blood, either unsorted or a sorted T cell fraction (not recorded which). Receptors originate from a male donor with ankylosing spondylitis or in good health (not recorded which). Both conserved end residues are trimmed from each CDR3. D genes are given only for firm matches. Only some rows state a clone size, as once, few, many or a class for expanded clones.

cdr3_aa,clone_size,v_call,d_call,cdr3_length
ASSYGAIGEKLF,few,TRBV6-5,.,12
ASRSQGDYGYT,.,TRBV27,TRBD1,11
ASSRRQQEDTQY,.,TRBV3-1,.,12
ATSERQDLYNEQF,few,TRBV24-1,.,13
ASSSALGRGLETQY,few,TRBV5-8,TRBD1,14
ASREGQGVGSNQPQH,.,TRBV6-1,TRBD1,15
ASSHGGRDIQY,few,TRBV6-5,.,11
ASSQDPGAETQY,.,TRBV4-2,.,12
ASSQPGELF,.,TRBV3-1,.,9
ASSWVDTQY,.,TRBV7-8,.,9
ASGDPPGELF,few,TRBV9,.,10
ASSLDPGGTETQY,many,TRBV5-1,TRBD2,13
ASTPPLQGYTGELF,.,TRBV5-1,.,14
ASSFIGNTIY,.,TRBV12-3/TRBV12-4,.,10
ASSSGQGRGYT,.,TRBV12-3/TRBV12-4,TRBD1,11
AWNQQGTVREKLF,.,TRBV30,TRBD1,13
SAEQGYQETQY,few,TRBV20-1,TRBD1,11
ASSLVGSQETQY,few,TRBV12-3/TRBV12-4,.,12
ASSYDRVIQPQH,.,TRBV6-2/TRBV6-3,TRBD1,12
SVTGGAGTGAF,.,TRBV29-1,TRBD1,11
ASTLSAPNREAF,.,TRBV19,.,12
ASSQDPAPSYNEQF,few,TRBV3-1,.,14
ASTGNSGANVLT,few,TRBV5-1,.,12
ASKGQGAYQPQH,.,TRBV28,TRBD1,12
ASSLGPDNTGELF,.,TRBV5-4,.,13
ASSHGLAEAEQF,.,TRBV4-2,TRBD2,12
ATSRAPPETQY,few,TRBV15,.,11
DSSPTTLPNTEAF,.,TRBV12-3/TRBV12-4,.,13
ASRSLGGYSETQY,.,TRBV6-1,.,13
ASSLGFNTEAF,few,TRBV5-5,.,11
ASSLAGTSSNEQF,many,TRBV5-1,.,13
ASSKTGGYNEQF,.,TRBV2,TRBD1,12
SGIGGSSNQPQH,.,TRBV20-1,.,12
SAKTSGVGNTGELF,.,TRBV29-1,TRBD2,14
NVAGGQETQY,.,TRBV20-1,TRBD2,10
ASSKTDRGDLFNQPQH,few,TRBV21-1,.,16
ASSLPAGVTEQF,.,TRBV11-2,TRBD2,12